These T cell receptor beta chains were read from a single sample in a study of cytomegalovirus exposure and HLA in healthy donors. Assay used: immunoSEQ multiplex PCR; TCRdb lists only in-frame clones, some missing. The sample includes roughly 120,000 clones, approximately 81% of them seen just once. The material sequenced was PBMCs. The receptors come from a woman under 30 in good health and CMV-seropositive. The CDR3 runs from the conserved cysteine through the conserved F or W. The order of the fields is D gene, V gene, clone size, J gene, CDR3 DNA, CDR3 protein. A D gene is named only where the DNA matches it firmly. Size tells how often a clone was seen (once, few, many) or the class of an expanded clone, and some rows leave it out.

>.|TRBV28|.|TRBJ1-1
TGTGCCAGCAGTTTTCCGCTCGCAGGGAACACTGAAGCTTTCTTT
CASSFPLAGNTEAFF
>.|TRBV4-1|once|TRBJ2-7
TGCGCCAGCAGCCAAGAGGGAGTCCTCTACGAGCAGTACTTC
CASSQEGVLYEQYF
>TRBD2|TRBV30|.|TRBJ2-2
TGTGCCTGCCTAAAGCGGGAAGGCGGGGAGCTGTTTTTT
CACLKREGGELFF
>.|TRBV4-2|.|TRBJ1-4
TGTGCCAGCAGCTACAGGGACGGTAATGAAAAACTGTTTTTT
CASSYRDGNEKLFF
>.|TRBV5-1|.|TRBJ2-1
TGCGCCAGCAGCTTGGGGGACACATACAATGAGCAGTTCTTC
CASSLGDTYNEQFF
>.|TRBV6-4|.|TRBJ1-4
TGTGCCAGCAGAGAGACCGGGGAAAAACTGTTTTTT
CASRETGEKLFF
>.|TRBV7-9|.|TRBJ1-2
TGTGCCAGCAGTCCCCCGAGGGGGACCTATGGCTACACCTTC
CASSPPRGTYGYTF
>.|TRBV28|.|TRBJ1-1
TGTGCCAGCACCCCGTGGGGGGATCTGAACACTGAAGCTTTCTTT
CASTPWGDLNTEAFF
>.|TRBV5-1|.|TRBJ2-3
TGCGCCAGCAGCTTGGGGGGCCCAGATACGCAGTATTTT
CASSLGGPDTQYF
>.|TRBV6-5|once|TRBJ2-3
TGTGCCAGCAGTTACCCCGGGGGTACGCAGTATTTT
CASSYPGGTQYF
>.|TRBV6-5|.|TRBJ2-5
TGTGCCAGCAGTTACAGCGCAGGGGCTAAAGAGACCCAGTACTTC
CASSYSAGAKETQYF
>TRBD2|TRBV5-8|.|TRBJ2-3
TGTGCCAGCAGCTATTTAGCGGGAGCGGCCGCAGATACGCAGTATTTT
CASSYLAGAAADTQYF
>TRBD2|TRBV6-5|.|TRBJ2-5
TGTGCCAGCAGTTACTCTTGGGCGGGGGGCTGGGAGACCCAGTACTTC
CASSYSWAGGWETQYF
>.|TRBV6-6|.|TRBJ2-3
TGTGCCAGCAGTCCCCAGAGGACGCAGTATTTT
CASSPQRTQYF
>.|TRBV7-3|.|TRBJ2-2
TGTGCCAGCAGCCGCCTAGCGACAGCGAACACCGGGGAGCTGTTTTTT
CASSRLATANTGELFF
>.|TRBV6-4|.|TRBJ2-1
TGTGCCAGCAGTGACTCGGACTATACATACAATGAGCAGTTCTTC
CASSDSDYTYNEQFF
>.|TRBV10-2|.|TRBJ2-3
TGCGCCAGCAGTGCCTCCCGCACGGGGGCAGATACGCAGTATTTT
CASSASRTGADTQYF
>.|TRBV30|.|TRBJ2-7
TGTGCCTGGAGGCGCGCCTACGAGCAGTACTTC
CAWRRAYEQYF
>.|TRBV10-2|.|TRBJ2-7
TGCGCCAGCGGTTCAGGGGGGCGTTACGAGCAGTACTTC
CASGSGGRYEQYF
>.|TRBV25-1|.|TRBJ1-2
TGTGCCAGCAGTGAAAGAGGCCGGTCTAACTATGGCTACACCTTC
CASSERGRSNYGYTF
>TRBD1|TRBV28|.|TRBJ1-5
TGTGCCAGCAGGAAGACAGGGATTCAGCCCCAGCATTTT
CASRKTGIQPQHF
>TRBD2|TRBV11-3|.|TRBJ2-3
TGTGCCAGCAGCCTCTCGGGCGGGAGGGCGGGCACAGATACGCAGTATTTT
CASSLSGGRAGTDTQYF
>.|TRBV6-1|.|TRBJ2-1
TGTGCCAGCAGGTCCGGGATAGAGCAGTTCTTC
CASRSGIEQFF
>TRBD1|TRBV6-1|.|TRBJ1-3
TGTGCCAGCAGTGAGACAGGGTACTCTGGAAACACCATATATTTT
CASSETGYSGNTIYF
>TRBD2|TRBV2|.|TRBJ2-3
TGTGCCAGCGGGGGACTAGCGGAGAATACGCAGTATTTT
CASGGLAENTQYF
>.|TRBV5-8|.|TRBJ2-5
TGTGCCAGCAGCTTGTCGGCGGGGTTCCAAGAGACCCAGTACTTC
CASSLSAGFQETQYF
>.|TRBV6-5|.|TRBJ1-5
TGTGCCAGCAGTTACGGAACAGATCAGCCCCAGCATTTT
CASSYGTDQPQHF